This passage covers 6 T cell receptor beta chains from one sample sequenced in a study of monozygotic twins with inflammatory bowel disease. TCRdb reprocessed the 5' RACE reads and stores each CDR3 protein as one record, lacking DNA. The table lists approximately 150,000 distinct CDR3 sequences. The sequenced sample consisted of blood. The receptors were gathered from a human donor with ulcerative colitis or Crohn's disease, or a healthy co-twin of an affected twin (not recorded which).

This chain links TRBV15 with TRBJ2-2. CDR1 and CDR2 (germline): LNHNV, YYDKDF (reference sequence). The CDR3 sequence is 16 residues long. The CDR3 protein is CATSRDVRANTGELFF. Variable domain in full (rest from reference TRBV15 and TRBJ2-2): DAMVIQNPRYQVTQFGKPVTLSCSQTLNHNVMYWYQQKSSQAPKLLFHYYDKDFNNEADTPDNFQSRRPNTSFCFLDIRSPGLGDTAMYLCATSRDVRANTGELFFGEGSRLTVL.

CDR3: CASSLAGEVYEQYF. V is TRBV5-1 and J is TRBJ2-7; there is no DNA to check the TCRdb D call of TRBD1. This CDR3 has 14 residues. Germline loops: CDR1 SGHRS, CDR2 YFSETQ.

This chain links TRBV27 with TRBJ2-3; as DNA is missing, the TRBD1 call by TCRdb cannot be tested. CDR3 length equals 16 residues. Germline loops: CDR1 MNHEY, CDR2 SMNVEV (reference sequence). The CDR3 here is CASTSRWGRDTDTQYF.

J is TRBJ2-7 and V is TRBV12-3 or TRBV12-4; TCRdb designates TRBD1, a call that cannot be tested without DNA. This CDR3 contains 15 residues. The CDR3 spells CASSLGSGQGTEQYF.

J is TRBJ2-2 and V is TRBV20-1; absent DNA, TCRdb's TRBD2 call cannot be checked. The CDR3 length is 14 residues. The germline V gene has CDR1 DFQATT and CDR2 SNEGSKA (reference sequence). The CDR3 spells CSAIGREDTGELFF.

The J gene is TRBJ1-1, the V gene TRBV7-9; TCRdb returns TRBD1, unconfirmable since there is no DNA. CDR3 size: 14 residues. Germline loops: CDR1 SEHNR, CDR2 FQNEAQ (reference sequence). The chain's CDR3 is CASSLVGQGTEAFF.